This T cell receptor (beta chain) is from a study of blood T cells in healthy people across ages. The V gene's germline CDR1 is SGHTA and CDR2 FQGNSA. The CDR3 runs 14 residues. Trimming took 1 base from V and 2 from J, leaving 8 bases between them. Sample-barcoded 5' priming and a J-beta primer mix drove a second PCR of 7 to 11 cycles. Each CDR3 protein is one row after TCRdb ran MiXCR on the 5' RACE reads. This sample yields about 1.8 million distinct CDR3 sequences, of which roughly 50% are seen a single time; approximately 2.1% belongs to the top ten. Sequenced material: blood. The genes are TRBV7-2 and TRBJ2-5; D possibly corresponds to TRBD2 (5 bases). The clonotype originates from a woman aged 35 to 49 in good health. For the CDR3, the DNA is TGTGCCAGCAGCTTAGACGGGATGCAAGAGACCCAGTACTTC. This sequence encodes CASSLDGMQETQYF.